These 3 T cell receptor beta chains originate from one sample sequenced in a study of response to subunit inactivated influenza vaccine. One entry per CDR3 protein results from TCRdb running MiXCR on the RT-PCR reads. The table includes fewer than 600,000 distinct CDR3 sequences, more than 7% detected once. Sequencing used PBMCs from blood, obtained less than 30 months after vaccination. These receptors all stem from a man aged 50 to 69 who received an inactivated influenza vaccine.

This clonotype was counted many times. CDR3 sequence reads: CSALIPGLAGGSSYNEQFF. In nucleotides, the CDR3 is TGCAGTGCTTTGATTCCGGGACTAGCGGGGGGTAGCTCCTACAATGAGCAGTTCTTC. V is TRBV20-1 and J is TRBJ2-1, with TRBD2 identical over 15 bases. The CDR3 extends over 19 amino acids. Germline values: CDR1 DFQATT, CDR2 SNEGSKA (reference sequence). The trim removed 5 bases at V and 0 bases at J, leaving 11 bases unmatched.

This clonotype was seen ten or more times. The rearrangement uses TRBV10-3 and TRBJ2-5; 12 bases agree with TRBD1. The V gene end was trimmed by 6 bases and the J gene end by 3 bases; junction bases not matched to a gene: 5. The CDR3 runs 15 residues. CDR1 and CDR2 from the germline V gene are ENHRY and SYGVKD. CDR3 protein: CAIRGTGGLEETQYF. CDR3 coding DNA: TGTGCCATCAGAGGGACAGGGGGCCTGGAAGAGACCCAGTACTTC.

The chain has TRBV7-2 and TRBJ1-2; 7 bases fit TRBD1. The germline V gene encodes CDR1 SGHTA and CDR2 FQGNSA. V shed 10 bases, J shed 2 bases, and the junction held 4 bases outside the gene matches. The CDR3 length is 12 residues. CDR3 loop: CAISTGNYGYTF. The CDR3 DNA reads as TGTGCCATCTCGACAGGGAACTATGGCTACACCTTC.